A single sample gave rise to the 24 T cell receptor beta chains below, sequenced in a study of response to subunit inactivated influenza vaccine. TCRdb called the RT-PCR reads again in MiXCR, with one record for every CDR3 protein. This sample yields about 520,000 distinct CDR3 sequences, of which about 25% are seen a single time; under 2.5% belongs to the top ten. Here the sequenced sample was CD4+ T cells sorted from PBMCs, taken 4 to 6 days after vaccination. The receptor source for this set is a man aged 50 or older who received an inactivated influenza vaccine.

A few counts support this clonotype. CDR3 coding DNA: TGCGCCAGCAGCCCTTCGACAGGAAAAACTGATGGTGAGCAGTTCTTC. Protein: CASSPSTGKTDGEQFF. This chain joins TRBV4-1 and TRBJ2-1; a weak D match, TRBD1 (6 bases). This CDR3 is 16 amino acids long. The ends were cut back, 4 bases at V and 9 bases at J, with 22 bases in the middle. Germline V lookup: CDR1 MGHRA, CDR2 YSYEKL.

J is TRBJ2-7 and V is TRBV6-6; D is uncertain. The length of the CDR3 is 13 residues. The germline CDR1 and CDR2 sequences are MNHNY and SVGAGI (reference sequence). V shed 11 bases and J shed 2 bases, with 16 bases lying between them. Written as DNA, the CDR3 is TGTGCCGTCCGGAGCCGTACTACCTACGAGCAGTACTTC. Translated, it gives CAVRSRTTYEQYF.

CDR3 protein: CSVERTTNTEAFF. The CDR3 DNA reads as TGCAGCGTTGAAAGGACAACGAACACTGAAGCTTTCTTT. The chain employs TRBV29-1 and TRBJ1-1; D might be TRBD1 (5 bases). CDR1 and CDR2 (germline): SQVTM, ANQGSEA. The CDR3 contains 13 residues. Trimming removed 2 bases from V and 1 base from J, with 8 bases in between.

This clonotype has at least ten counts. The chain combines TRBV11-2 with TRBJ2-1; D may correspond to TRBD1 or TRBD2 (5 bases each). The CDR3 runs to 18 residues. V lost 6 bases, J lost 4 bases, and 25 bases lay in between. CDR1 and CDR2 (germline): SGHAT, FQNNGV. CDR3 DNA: TGTGCCAGCAGAATCGCTTGGGGCGGGCGGCGCCGTTACAATGAGCAGTTCTTC. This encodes CASRIAWGGRRRYNEQFF.

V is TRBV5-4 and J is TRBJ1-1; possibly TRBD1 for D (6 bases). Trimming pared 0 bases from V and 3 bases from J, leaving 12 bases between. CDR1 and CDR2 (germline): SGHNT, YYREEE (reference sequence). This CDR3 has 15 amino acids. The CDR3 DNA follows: TGTGCCAGCAGCTTGGGACTCGGGGGCGACACTGAAGCTTTCTTT. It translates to CASSLGLGGDTEAFF. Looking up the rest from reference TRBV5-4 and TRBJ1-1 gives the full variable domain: ETGVTQSPTHLIKTRGQQVTLRCSSQSGHNTVSWYQQALGQGPQFIFQYYREEENGRGNFPPRFSGLQFPNYSSELNVNALELDDSALYLCASSLGLGGDTEAFFGQGTRLTVV.

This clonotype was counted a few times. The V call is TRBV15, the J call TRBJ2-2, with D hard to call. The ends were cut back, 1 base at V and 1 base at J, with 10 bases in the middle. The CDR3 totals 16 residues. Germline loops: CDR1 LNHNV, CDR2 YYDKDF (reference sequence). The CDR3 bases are TGTGCCACCAGCAGAGCTAGTAATTTGAACACCGGGGAGCTGTTTTTT. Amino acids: CATSRASNLNTGELFF.

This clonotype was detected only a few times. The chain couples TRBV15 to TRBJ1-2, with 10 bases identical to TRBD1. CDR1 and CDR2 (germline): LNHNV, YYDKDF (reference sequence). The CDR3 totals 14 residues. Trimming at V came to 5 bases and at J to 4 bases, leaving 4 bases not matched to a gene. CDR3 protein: CATSYDRGPYGYTF. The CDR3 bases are TGTGCCACCAGCTATGACAGGGGGCCCTATGGCTACACCTTC.

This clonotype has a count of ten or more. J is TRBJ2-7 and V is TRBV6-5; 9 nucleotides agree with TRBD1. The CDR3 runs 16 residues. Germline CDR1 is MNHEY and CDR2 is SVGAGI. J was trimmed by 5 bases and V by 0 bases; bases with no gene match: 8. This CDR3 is CASSYSYTGGWNEQYF. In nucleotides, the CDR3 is TGTGCCAGCAGTTACTCTTACACAGGGGGCTGGAACGAGCAGTACTTC.

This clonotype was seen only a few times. Here the CDR3 DNA reads TGTGCCAGCAGTTTTAACGGTGAAAAACTGTTTTTT. This translates into CASSFNGEKLFF. The chain joins TRBV12-3 or TRBV12-4 to TRBJ1-4; D remains unclear. Trimming removed 3 bases from V and 7 bases from J, with 6 bases in between. This CDR3 has 12 residues.

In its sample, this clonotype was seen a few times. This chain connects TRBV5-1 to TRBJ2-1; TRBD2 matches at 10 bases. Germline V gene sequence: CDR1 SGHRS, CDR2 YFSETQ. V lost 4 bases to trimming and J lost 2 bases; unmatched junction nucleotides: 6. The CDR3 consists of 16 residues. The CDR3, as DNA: TGCGCCAGCAGCATCGGACTAGCGGTAGCCTACAATGAGCAGTTCTTC. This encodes CASSIGLAVAYNEQFF. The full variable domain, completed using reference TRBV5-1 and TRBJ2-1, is KAGVTQTPRYLIKTRGQQVTLSCSPISGHRSVSWYQQTPGQGLQFLFEYFSETQRNKGNFPGRFSGRQFSNSRSEMNVSTLELGDSALYLCASSIGLAVAYNEQFFGPGTRLTVL.

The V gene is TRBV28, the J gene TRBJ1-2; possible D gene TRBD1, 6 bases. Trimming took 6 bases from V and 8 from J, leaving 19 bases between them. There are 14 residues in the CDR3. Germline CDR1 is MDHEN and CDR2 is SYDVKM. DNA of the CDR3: TGTGCCAGCAGAAAACAGGGCCTTCGGTCCGGCTACACCTTC. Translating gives CASRKQGLRSGYTF.

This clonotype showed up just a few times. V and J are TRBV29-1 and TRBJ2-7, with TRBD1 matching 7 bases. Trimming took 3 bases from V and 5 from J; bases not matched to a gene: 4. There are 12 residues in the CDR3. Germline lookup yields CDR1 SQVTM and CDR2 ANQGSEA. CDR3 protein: CSVETGYNEQYF. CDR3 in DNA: TGCAGCGTTGAGACAGGGTATAACGAGCAGTACTTC.

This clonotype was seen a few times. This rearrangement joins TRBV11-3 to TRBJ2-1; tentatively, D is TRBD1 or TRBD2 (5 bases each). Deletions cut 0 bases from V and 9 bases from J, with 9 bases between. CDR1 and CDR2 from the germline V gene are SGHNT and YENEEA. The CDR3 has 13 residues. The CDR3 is CASSLDSGPEQFF. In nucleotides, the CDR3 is TGTGCCAGCAGCTTAGATTCGGGACCTGAGCAGTTCTTC.

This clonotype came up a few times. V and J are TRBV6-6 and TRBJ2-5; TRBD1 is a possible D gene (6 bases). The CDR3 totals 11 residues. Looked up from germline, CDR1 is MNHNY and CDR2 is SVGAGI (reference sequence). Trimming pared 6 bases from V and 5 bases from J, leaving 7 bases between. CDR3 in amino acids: CASRRGETQYF. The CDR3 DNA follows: TGTGCCAGCAGGAGGGGGGAGACCCAGTACTTC.

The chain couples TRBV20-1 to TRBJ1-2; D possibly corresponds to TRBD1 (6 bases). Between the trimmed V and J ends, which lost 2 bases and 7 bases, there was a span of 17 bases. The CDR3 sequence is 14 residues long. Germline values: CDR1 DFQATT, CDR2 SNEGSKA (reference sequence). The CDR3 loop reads CSARRQDGGGGYTF. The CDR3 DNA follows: TGCAGTGCTAGACGACAGGACGGGGGCGGTGGCTACACCTTC.

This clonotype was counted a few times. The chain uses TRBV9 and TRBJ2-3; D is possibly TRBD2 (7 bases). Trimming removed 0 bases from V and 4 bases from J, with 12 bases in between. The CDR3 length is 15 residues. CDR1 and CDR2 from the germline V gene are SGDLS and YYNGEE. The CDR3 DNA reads TGTGCCAGCAGCGTAGTCGGAGGGGGGGCAGATACGCAGTATTTT. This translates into CASSVVGGGADTQYF.

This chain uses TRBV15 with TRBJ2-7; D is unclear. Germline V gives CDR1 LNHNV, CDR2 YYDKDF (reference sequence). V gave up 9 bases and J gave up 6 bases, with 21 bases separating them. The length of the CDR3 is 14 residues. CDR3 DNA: TGTGCCACGGCCAATAAAAAGACCGCCTCCGAGCAGTACTTC. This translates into CATANKKTASEQYF.

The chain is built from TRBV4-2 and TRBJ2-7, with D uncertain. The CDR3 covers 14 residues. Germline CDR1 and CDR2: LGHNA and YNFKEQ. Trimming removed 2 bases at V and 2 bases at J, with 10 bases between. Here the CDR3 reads CASSQTNGPYEQYF. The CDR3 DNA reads TGTGCCAGCAGCCAAACCAACGGGCCCTACGAGCAGTACTTC.

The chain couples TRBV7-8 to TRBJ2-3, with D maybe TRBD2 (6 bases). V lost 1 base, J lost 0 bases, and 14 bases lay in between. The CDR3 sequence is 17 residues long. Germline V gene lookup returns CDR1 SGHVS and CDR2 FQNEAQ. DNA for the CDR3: TGTGCCAGCAGCTTAGGTTACGGCGGGATTAGCACAGATACGCAGTATTTT. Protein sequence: CASSLGYGGISTDTQYF.

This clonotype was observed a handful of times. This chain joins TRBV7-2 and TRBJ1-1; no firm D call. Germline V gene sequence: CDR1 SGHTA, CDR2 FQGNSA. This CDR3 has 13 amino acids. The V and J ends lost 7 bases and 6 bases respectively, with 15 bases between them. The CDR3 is CASKNREDAEAFF. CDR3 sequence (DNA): TGTGCCAGCAAAAACCGGGAGGACGCTGAAGCTTTCTTT.

CDR3 protein: CASSLEGSGRSLYEQYF. For the CDR3, the DNA is TGTGCCAGCAGCTTGGAGGGTAGCGGGAGATCCCTCTACGAGCAGTACTTC. The chain combines TRBV5-6 with TRBJ2-7, with 9 bases that match TRBD2. Germline V gives CDR1 SGHDT, CDR2 YYEEEE. J gave up 3 bases and V 0 bases, and 10 bases lay outside the gene matches. The CDR3 sequence is 17 residues long.

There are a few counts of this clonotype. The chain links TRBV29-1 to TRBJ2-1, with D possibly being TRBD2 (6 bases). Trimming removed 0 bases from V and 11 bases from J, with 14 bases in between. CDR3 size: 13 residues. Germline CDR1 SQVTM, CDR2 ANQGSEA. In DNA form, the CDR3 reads TGCAGCGTTGAAGAAAGAGGGACTGGAAAGCAGTTCTTC. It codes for CSVEERGTGKQFF.

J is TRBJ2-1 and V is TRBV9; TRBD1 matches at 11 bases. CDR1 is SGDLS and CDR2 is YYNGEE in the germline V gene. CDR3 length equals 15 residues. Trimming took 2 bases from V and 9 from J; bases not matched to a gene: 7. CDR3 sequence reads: CASSVHGTGGGEQFF. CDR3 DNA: TGTGCCAGCAGCGTTCACGGGACAGGGGGAGGTGAGCAGTTCTTC. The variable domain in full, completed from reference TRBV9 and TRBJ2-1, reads DSGVTQTPKHLITATGQRVTLRCSPRSGDLSVYWYQQSLDQGLQFLIQYYNGEERAKGNILERFSAQQFPDLHSELNLSSLELGDSALYFCASSVHGTGGGEQFFGPGTRLTVL.

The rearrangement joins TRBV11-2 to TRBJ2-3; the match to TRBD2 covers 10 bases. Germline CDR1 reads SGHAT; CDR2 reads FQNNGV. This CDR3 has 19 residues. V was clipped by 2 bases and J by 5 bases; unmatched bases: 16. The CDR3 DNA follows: TGTGCCAGCAGCTTAATCGTTCAGGGACTAGCGAGAAGAGGAGATACGCAGTATTTT. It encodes CASSLIVQGLARRGDTQYF.